A selection of T cell receptor beta chains follows, all from one sample in a study of T cells after yellow fever vaccination. MiXCR, applied by TCRdb to the 5' RACE reads, yields one record per CDR3 protein. This table has some 500,000 distinct CDR3 sequences, about 13% appearing once. The source material was PBMCs, sampled on the day of the yellow fever booster vaccination. The receptors originated from a young man who received the YFV17D yellow fever vaccine. Both conserved end residues are part of each CDR3. Each record gives: CDR3 protein, CDR3 DNA, J gene, clone size, D gene, V gene. A D gene is named only where the DNA matches it firmly. Where a row states a size, it is once, few, many or the class of an expanded clone; other rows omit it.

CDR3: CASVLTGQGEETQYF
DNA: TGTGCCAGCGTTCTAACTGGTCAGGGAGAAGAGACCCAGTACTTC
J: TRBJ2-5
size: few
D: .
V: TRBV6-5

CDR3: CSVLGDRTYEQYF
DNA: TGCAGCGTTCTTGGGGACAGAACCTACGAGCAGTACTTC
J: TRBJ2-7
size: few
D: TRBD1
V: TRBV29-1

CDR3: CASSQPGTDYNEQFF
DNA: TGCGCCAGCAGCCAGCCAGGGACAGACTACAATGAGCAGTTCTTC
J: TRBJ2-1
size: .
D: TRBD1
V: TRBV4-1

CDR3: CAIRDGQGRETQYF
DNA: TGTGCCATCAGGGACGGACAGGGGAGAGAGACCCAGTACTTC
J: TRBJ2-5
size: few
D: TRBD1
V: TRBV10-3

CDR3: CASSATGYEQFF
DNA: TGTGCCAGCAGTGCTACAGGATATGAGCAGTTCTTC
J: TRBJ2-1
size: .
D: .
V: TRBV12-3/TRBV12-4

CDR3: CASSLPGNNEQFF
DNA: TGTGCCAGCAGCTTGCCAGGGAACAATGAGCAGTTCTTC
J: TRBJ2-1
size: .
D: .
V: TRBV5-4

CDR3: CSAAGTSGNQETQYF
DNA: TGCAGTGCTGCAGGGACTAGCGGCAATCAAGAGACCCAGTACTTC
J: TRBJ2-5
size: .
D: TRBD2
V: TRBV20-1

CDR3: CASSLHNSGNTIYF
DNA: TGTGCCAGCAGCTTACATAACTCTGGAAACACCATATATTTT
J: TRBJ1-3
size: .
D: .
V: TRBV11-2

CDR3: CASSIEGIPGGSPLHF
DNA: TGTGCCAGCAGCATCGAGGGAATTCCAGGGGGTTCACCCCTCCACTTT
J: TRBJ1-6
size: many
D: TRBD1
V: TRBV7-2

CDR3: CASSLARNTDTQYF
DNA: TGTGCCAGCAGCTTAGCGAGGAACACAGATACGCAGTATTTT
J: TRBJ2-3
size: .
D: .
V: TRBV7-2

CDR3: CATVGERTDTGELFF
DNA: TGTGCCACCGTTGGGGAACGGACTGACACCGGGGAGCTGTTTTTT
J: TRBJ2-2
size: few
D: .
V: TRBV28

CDR3: CASSNRAVNIQYF
DNA: TGTGCCAGCAGTAACCGGGCAGTCAACATTCAGTACTTC
J: TRBJ2-4
size: few
D: .
V: TRBV27

CDR3: CSVDSGRYHTQYF
DNA: TGCAGTGTCGATAGCGGTCGCTATCATACGCAGTATTTT
J: TRBJ2-3
size: .
D: .
V: TRBV20-1

CDR3: CASSVGGAATYEQYF
DNA: TGTGCCAGCAGTGTAGGGGGCGCGGCCACCTACGAGCAGTACTTC
J: TRBJ2-7
size: .
D: TRBD1
V: TRBV3-1

CDR3: CASRTPGAGRTSGVSGANVLTF
DNA: TGCGCCAGCAGAACCCCCGGGGCAGGACGGACTAGCGGGGTTTCTGGGGCCAACGTCCTGACTTTC
J: TRBJ2-6
size: few
D: TRBD2
V: TRBV4-1

CDR3: CATSREPGLDTQYF
DNA: TGTGCCACCAGCCGAGAGCCAGGTTTAGATACGCAGTATTTT
J: TRBJ2-3
size: few
D: .
V: TRBV15

CDR3: CASWGQEAFF
DNA: TGTGCCAGCTGGGGGCAGGAAGCTTTCTTT
J: TRBJ1-1
size: .
D: .
V: TRBV11-2

CDR3: CASRLATSGPNEQFF
DNA: TGTGCCAGCCGCCTGGCGACTAGCGGTCCGAATGAGCAGTTCTTC
J: TRBJ2-1
size: .
D: TRBD2
V: TRBV7-8

CDR3: CASSYSSQWFF
DNA: TGTGCCAGCAGTTACTCGAGTCAGTGGTTCTTC
J: TRBJ2-1
size: .
D: .
V: TRBV6-5

CDR3: CASSQDQGAMYF
DNA: TGTGCCAGCAGCCAAGACCAGGGGGCTATGTACTTC
J: TRBJ2-4
size: .
D: TRBD1
V: TRBV3-1

CDR3: CASSLGIAGGGTDTQYF
DNA: TGCGCCAGCAGCTTGGGAATTGCGGGAGGAGGCACAGATACGCAGTATTTT
J: TRBJ2-3
size: .
D: TRBD2
V: TRBV5-1

CDR3: CASSGNVPDTQYF
DNA: TGTGCCAGCAGCGGGAACGTCCCAGATACGCAGTATTTT
J: TRBJ2-3
size: .
D: .
V: TRBV9

CDR3: CASSLRVLGRTPYEQYF
DNA: TGTGCCAGCAGCTTAAGGGTACTGGGGAGGACTCCCTACGAGCAGTACTTC
J: TRBJ2-7
size: .
D: .
V: TRBV7-2

CDR3: CASKGSGREKLFF
DNA: TGCGCCAGCAAAGGGAGCGGGCGAGAAAAACTGTTTTTT
J: TRBJ1-4
size: many
D: .
V: TRBV5-1

CDR3: CSALRRLARTDTQYF
DNA: TGCAGTGCCCTCAGACGACTAGCCCGCACAGATACGCAGTATTTT
J: TRBJ2-3
size: few
D: TRBD2
V: TRBV20-1

CDR3: CASSPTGSLFYEQYF
DNA: TGTGCCAGCTCCCCGACTGGATCGCTTTTCTACGAGCAGTACTTC
J: TRBJ2-7
size: few
D: .
V: TRBV6-2/TRBV6-3

CDR3: CASRRQSRSYGYTF
DNA: TGTGCCAGCAGGCGACAGTCCCGCTCCTATGGCTACACCTTC
J: TRBJ1-2
size: few
D: .
V: TRBV6-1

CDR3: CVSSYQGWATDTQYF
DNA: TGTGTCAGCAGTTACCAGGGGTGGGCCACAGATACGCAGTATTTT
J: TRBJ2-3
size: .
D: .
V: TRBV6-2/TRBV6-3

CDR3: CASQGGRFTGELFF
DNA: TGTGCCTCCCAGGGAGGGAGGTTCACCGGGGAGCTGTTTTTT
J: TRBJ2-2
size: few
D: TRBD2
V: TRBV12-3/TRBV12-4

CDR3: CASSFRAVGEIAGELFF
DNA: TGTGCCAGCAGCTTTAGGGCGGTCGGAGAAATCGCCGGGGAGCTGTTTTTT
J: TRBJ2-2
size: .
D: .
V: TRBV7-2

CDR3: CSARPGLAAYNEQFF
DNA: TGCAGTGCTAGACCGGGACTAGCGGCATACAATGAGCAGTTCTTC
J: TRBJ2-1
size: few
D: TRBD2
V: TRBV20-1

CDR3: CASSYGRGLPQHF
DNA: TGTGCCAGCAGTTACGGCAGGGGGCTGCCCCAGCATTTT
J: TRBJ1-5
size: few
D: TRBD1
V: TRBV6-5

CDR3: CASSRQMSSYNEQFF
DNA: TGTGCCAGCAGCAGACAGATGAGCTCCTACAATGAGCAGTTCTTC
J: TRBJ2-1
size: .
D: .
V: TRBV11-2

CDR3: CASSERLGGRRADTQYF
DNA: TGCGCCAGCAGTGAAAGGTTAGGGGGACGTCGCGCAGATACGCAGTATTTT
J: TRBJ2-3
size: .
D: .
V: TRBV10-1

CDR3: CASSLVGSEIAKNIQYF
DNA: TGTGCCAGCAGCTTAGTGGGGTCAGAGATAGCCAAAAACATTCAGTACTTC
J: TRBJ2-4
size: .
D: .
V: TRBV7-8

CDR3: CASSYSRGANEQFF
DNA: TGTGCCAGCAGTTACTCGAGAGGGGCTAATGAGCAGTTCTTC
J: TRBJ2-1
size: many
D: .
V: TRBV6-5